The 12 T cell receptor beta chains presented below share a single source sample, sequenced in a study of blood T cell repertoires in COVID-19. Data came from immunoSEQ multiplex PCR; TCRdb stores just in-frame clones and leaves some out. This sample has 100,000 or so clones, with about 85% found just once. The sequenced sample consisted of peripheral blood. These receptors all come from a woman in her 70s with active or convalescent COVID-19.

The CDR3 DNA sequence: TGTGCCAGCAGTCCTGCGTCGACATTGAACACTGAAGCTTTCTTT. It codes for CASSPASTLNTEAFF. V usage is TRBV28 and J usage is TRBJ1-1; the D is unclear. V lost 5 bases to trimming and J lost 0 bases, with 13 bases between them. Germline V gene sequence: CDR1 MDHEN, CDR2 SYDVKM. The CDR3 runs 15 residues.

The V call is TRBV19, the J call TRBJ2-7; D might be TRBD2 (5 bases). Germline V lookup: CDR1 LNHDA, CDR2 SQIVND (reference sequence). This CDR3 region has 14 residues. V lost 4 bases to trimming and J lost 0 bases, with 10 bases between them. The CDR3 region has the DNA TGTGCCAGTAGTAGGACTCCTAGCTCCTACGAGCAGTACTTC. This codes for CASSRTPSSYEQYF.

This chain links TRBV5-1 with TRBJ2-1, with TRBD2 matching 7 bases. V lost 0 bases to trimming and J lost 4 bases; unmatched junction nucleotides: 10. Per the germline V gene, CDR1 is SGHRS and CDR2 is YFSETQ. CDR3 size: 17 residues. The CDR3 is CASSLAPGLKLYNEQFF. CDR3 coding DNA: TGCGCCAGCAGCTTGGCTCCGGGACTAAAGTTATACAATGAGCAGTTCTTC.

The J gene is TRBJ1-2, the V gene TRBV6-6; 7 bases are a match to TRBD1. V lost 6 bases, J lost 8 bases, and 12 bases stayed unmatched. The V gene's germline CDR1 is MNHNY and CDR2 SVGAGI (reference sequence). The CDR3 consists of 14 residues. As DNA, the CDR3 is TGTGCCAGCAGCGACAGGGCCTCCCTCGGGGGCTACACCTTC. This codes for CASSDRASLGGYTF.

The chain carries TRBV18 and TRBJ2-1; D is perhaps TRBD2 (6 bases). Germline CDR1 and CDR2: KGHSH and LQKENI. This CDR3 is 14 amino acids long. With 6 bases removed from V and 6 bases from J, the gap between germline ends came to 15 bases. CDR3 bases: TGTGCCAGCTCGCACAATTTCGGGAGCAATGAGCAGTTCTTC. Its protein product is CASSHNFGSNEQFF. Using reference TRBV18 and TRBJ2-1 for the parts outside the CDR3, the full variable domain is NAGVMQNPRHLVRRRGQEARLRCSPMKGHSHVYWYRQLPEEGLKFMVYLQKENIIDESGMPKERFSAEFPKEGPSILRIQQVVRGDSAAYFCASSHNFGSNEQFFGPGTRLTVL.

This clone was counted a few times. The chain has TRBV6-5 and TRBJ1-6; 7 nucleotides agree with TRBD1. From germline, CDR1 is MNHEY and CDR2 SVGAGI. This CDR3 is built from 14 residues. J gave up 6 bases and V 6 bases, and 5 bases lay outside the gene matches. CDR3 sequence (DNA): TGTGCCAGCAGGGGACAGCAGTTTAATTCACCCCTCCACTTT. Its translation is CASRGQQFNSPLHF.

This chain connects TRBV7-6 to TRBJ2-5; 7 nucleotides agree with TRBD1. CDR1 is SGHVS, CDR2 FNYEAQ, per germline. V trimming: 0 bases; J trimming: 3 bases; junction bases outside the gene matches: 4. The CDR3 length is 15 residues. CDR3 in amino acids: CASSLAIGQEETQYF. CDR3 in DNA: TGTGCCAGCAGCTTAGCGATTGGACAGGAAGAGACCCAGTACTTC. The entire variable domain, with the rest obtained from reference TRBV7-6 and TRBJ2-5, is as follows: GAGVSQSPRYKVTKRGQDVALRCDPISGHVSLYWYRQALGQGPEFLTYFNYEAQQDKSGLPNDRFSAERPEGSISTLTIQRTEQRDSAMYRCASSLAIGQEETQYFGPGTRLLVL.

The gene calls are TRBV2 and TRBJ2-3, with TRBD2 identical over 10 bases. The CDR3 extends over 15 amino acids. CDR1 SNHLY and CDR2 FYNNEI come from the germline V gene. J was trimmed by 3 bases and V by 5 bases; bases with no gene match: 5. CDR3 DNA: TGTGCCAGCAGTCTGGGTAGCGGGGGGACAGATACGCAGTATTTT. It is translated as CASSLGSGGTDTQYF. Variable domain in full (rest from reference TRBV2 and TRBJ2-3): EPEVTQTPSHQVTQMGQEVILRCVPISNHLYFYWYRQILGQKVEFLVSFYNNEISEKSEIFDDQFSVERPDGSNFTLKIRSTKLEDSAMYFCASSLGSGGTDTQYFGPGTRLTVL.

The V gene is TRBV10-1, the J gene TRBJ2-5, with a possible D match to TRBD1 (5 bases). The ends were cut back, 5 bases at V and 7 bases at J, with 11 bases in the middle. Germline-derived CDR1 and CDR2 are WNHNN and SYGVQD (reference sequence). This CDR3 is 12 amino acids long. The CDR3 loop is CASSLQGGTQYF. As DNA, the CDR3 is TGCGCCAGCAGTCTCCAGGGCGGGACCCAGTACTTC.

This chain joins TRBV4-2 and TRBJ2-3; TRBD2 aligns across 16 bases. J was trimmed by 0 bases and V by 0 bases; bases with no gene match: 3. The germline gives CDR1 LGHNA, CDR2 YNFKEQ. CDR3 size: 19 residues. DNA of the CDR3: TGTGCCAGCAGCCAAGAGGGGACTAGCGGGGGGGTTAGCACAGATACGCAGTATTTT. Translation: CASSQEGTSGGVSTDTQYF.

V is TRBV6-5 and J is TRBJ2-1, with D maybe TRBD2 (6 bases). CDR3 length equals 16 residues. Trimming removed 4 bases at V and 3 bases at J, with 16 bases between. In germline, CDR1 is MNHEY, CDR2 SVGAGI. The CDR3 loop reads CASSSPRRGDYNEQFF. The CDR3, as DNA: TGTGCCAGCAGTTCCCCGAGGCGGGGCGACTACAATGAGCAGTTCTTC.

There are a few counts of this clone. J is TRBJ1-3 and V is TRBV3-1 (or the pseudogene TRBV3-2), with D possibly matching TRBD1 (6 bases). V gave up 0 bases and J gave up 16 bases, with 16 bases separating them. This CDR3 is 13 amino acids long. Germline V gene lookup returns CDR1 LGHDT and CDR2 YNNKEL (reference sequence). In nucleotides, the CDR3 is TGTGCCAGCAGCCAAGATGGGGGCACAGTAACCTATTTT. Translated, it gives CASSQDGGTVTYF.